The entry below describes one T cell receptor beta chain. This clone occurred once. Its antigen remains undetermined. No base quality values were provided; no much bigger clone lies one nucleotide off. The donors were healthy, HIV-negative adults with no recently reported acute infections or vaccinations. Only Caucasian adults living in Nashville, Tennessee, USA were represented among the donors. CD4+ T cells were enriched by magnetic negative selection, after which naive cells were positively selected on CD45RA and the negative fraction was taken as the memory subset. Blood was collected by leukapheresis, and PBMCs were isolated by Ficoll-Histopaque density gradient centrifugation and then cryopreserved in liquid nitrogen vapor phase. Analytical flow cytometry was used to check the purity and quantity of each magnetically sorted T cell population. Genomic DNA was isolated from each sorted fraction and quantified by UV absorbance on a Nanodrop 2000c.

Ends trimmed: V by 4 bases, J by 3 bases; bases unmatched to a gene: 21. The CDR3, cysteine through phenylalanine, is 19 amino acids long. Only the CDR3 region is kept as DNA, spanning 57 bases read in frame from base 1. Reading the germline V gene gives CDR1 SQVTM and CDR2 ANQGSEA. Using the deep immunoSEQ assay, TCR CDR3 regions were amplified from genomic DNA by multiplex PCR. Extracted genomic DNA from each cell subset was spread evenly across all wells of several immunoSEQ 96-well plates, with each plate serving as a replicate. For sorted subsets, each replicate PCR was loaded with 200 ng genomic DNA, equivalent to 32,000 or so T cell genomes. The purified libraries were quantified using a Qubit 3.0 fluorometer, sized with a Bioanalyzer 2100, and then quantified again using the KAPA Library Quantification kit. Every immunoSEQ 96-well plate was sequenced on a separate single-read 150-cycle Illumina NextSeq 550 flow cell. Per the original workflow: The immunoSEQ output contained only junctional sequences without quality scores, so filtering could not match that applied to full-length reads. Sequences were annotated with PyIR, a Python wrapper for IgBLAST v1.9, and V/J genes and CDR3 were assigned using IMGT germline references. Reads were filtered out if the reads had weak V/J assignments (E-value above 1e-6), no CDR3, stop codons, out-of-frame junctions, or ambiguous translated residues. V3J clonotypes were defined by identical inferred V gene, J gene, and CDR3 amino acid sequence. The percentage overlap between two repertoires was calculated by dividing the number of shared unique clonotypes by the size of the smaller repertoire. Repertoire richness was assessed with RTK rarefaction, the Chao1 estimator, and Recon v2.1 estimates of unobserved clonotypes. Generation probabilities for all TCRbeta clonotypes obtained by the gDNA method from a few donors were computed using OLGA. The table comes from immuneACCESS by way of TCRdb, which keeps in-frame sequences with V and J called. Part of the clones is missing from these tables; in studies checked, under half for an unresolved V gene and the rest for unknown reasons. Clonal size and the V and J genes are those of that table, whereas D and trimming came from the DNA. This sample holds about 1,500,000 clones; roughly 96% were observed only once. The top ten constitute approximately 1.1% of the sample.

The data are from a study of shared clonotypes between healthy human individuals (dated by TCRdb to 2018 to 2020). Broadly, across the study: A few men and two women, aged 18 to 49 years, made up the cohort. Per donor, three plates each were used for CD4 naive and CD4 memory, two for CD8 naive, and one for CD8 memory. To estimate repertoire size and how much clonotype sharing occurs between individuals, the study deeply sequenced the blood TCR repertoires of five healthy adults. Different laboratories and diverse techniques were used to prepare libraries and sequence TCR repertoires, to increase sequencing depth and limit assay-specific biases. Leukapheresis yielded between about 0.9 and 9 billion PBMCs per donor. What the research found in general, with its limitations: Compared with non-shared clonotypes, the clonotypes found in all four sorted-subset donors had higher generation probabilities. Naive subsets generally had larger estimated clonotype richness than memory subsets did. The genetic and exposure-history diversity represented was limited by the small number of donors. Even with the large sequencing depth, rarefaction of the sorted-subset datasets indicated that sequencing was incomplete. Sharing across a few donors was observed for about 5% of naive CD4, 3.5% of naive CD8, roughly 2.3% of memory CD4, and over 0.3% of memory CD8 clonotypes. Pairwise subsampling indicated that sequencing depth was expected to affect the degree of clonotype sharing among donors. Sampling was limited to blood, and TCR repertoires in tissue likely differ from TCR repertoires in blood.

This TCR was sampled from a young man in good health. Sequencing was done on a sample of naive CD4+ T cells sorted from blood. According to the study, the label for this sample's cell subset or site signals: CD45RA+ positively selected. The sequence is built from TRBV29-1 and TRBJ2-7; the central 10 bases match TRBD2. CDR3 sequence: CSVAGVPPAGGINVYEQYF. The DNA is as follows: TGCAGCGTTGCCGGGGTCCCCCCAGCGGGAGGGATTAACGTCTACGAGCAGTACTTC.